These 4 T cell receptor beta chains came from one sample sequenced in a study of T cells expressing NK-cell markers. TCRdb reprocessed the 5' RACE reads and keeps a single row for each CDR3 protein, giving no DNA. This sample contains almost 450,000 distinct CDR3 sequences. The sequenced sample consisted of blood T cells: a sorted CD56 or NKG2C T cell subset, CD4+ or CD8+ T cells, or bulk PBMC T cells (not recorded which). The receptors here all came from a woman between 18 and 70 years old in good health.

The V and J genes are TRBV7-8 and TRBJ1-5; the TCRdb call, TRBD1, lacks DNA for checking. The CDR3 is 16 residues long. Germline V gene data show CDR1 as SGHVS and CDR2 as FQNEAQ. This CDR3 reads CASSLVRTGIVQPQHF.

V and J are TRBV29-1 and TRBJ2-4; no DNA is available, so the TRBD1 call from TCRdb remains unchecked. The length of the CDR3 is 12 residues. Germline loops: CDR1 SQVTM, CDR2 ANQGSEA. The CDR3 spells CSVVGPPNIQYF.

The J gene is TRBJ1-5, the V gene TRBV2; the D call of TRBD1 rests on TCRdb alone, since no DNA is present to check it. CDR3 length: 14 residues. The V gene's germline CDR1 is SNHLY and CDR2 FYNNEI. This CDR3 is CASITDRGNQPQHF.

The rearrangement uses TRBV14 and TRBJ2-7. The CDR3 runs 12 residues. The germline V gene encodes CDR1 SGHDN and CDR2 FVKESK. CDR3 residues: CASSPQVYEQYF. Full variable domain (outside the CDR3, taken from reference TRBV14 and TRBJ2-7): EAGVTQFPSHSVIEKGQTVTLRCDPISGHDNLYWYRRVMGKEIKFLLHFVKESKQDESGMPNNRFLAERTGGTYSTLKVQPAELEDSGVYFCASSPQVYEQYFGPGTRLTVT.